The clone carrying this T cell receptor beta chain showed up just a few times. Antigen specificity is unknown. The entry originates in a study of CD8 T cells in ankylosing spondylitis. Findings and limits, study-wide: Disease-linked clones reportedly showed significant enrichment in matched ankylosing spondylitis synovial fluid. For ankylosing spondylitis blood, a TCR beta motif of 7 or 8 highly homologous variants appeared characteristic. The authors found the disease-linked clones to be CD8+ and relatively rare in peripheral blood.

TCRdb redid the calling of the 5' RACE reads with MiXCR, one entry per CDR3 protein. The table shows under 950,000 distinct CDR3 sequences, with under 20% occurring only once. Germline V CDR1 and CDR2: SGHAT, FQNNGV. The CDR3 has 15 amino acids. Losses at the gene ends were 6 bases for V and 3 bases for J; bases not matched to a gene: 6. The source of this sequence is a male donor with ankylosing spondylitis. The V gene is TRBV11-2, the J gene TRBJ1-1, with 11 positions matching TRBD1. The sequencing sample was made of blood, either unsorted or a sorted T cell fraction (not recorded which). CDR3 nucleotide sequence: TGTGCCAGCAGAACAGGACAGGGGGCATACACTGAAGCTTTCTTT. Residues: CASRTGQGAYTEAFF.